This T cell receptor beta chain comes out of a study of OX40 agonist ivuxolimab in advanced cancers. As for the study in general: Ivuxolimab was administered intravenously to patients at 0.01 to 10 mg/kg every 2 weeks. The dose-escalation cohort had hepatocellular carcinoma, melanoma, renal cell or head and neck cancer. Study outcomes and limitations: Some of the nonresponding patients also showed low levels of normalized T-cell clonal expansion. Researchers report that CD8+ T cells had, on average, more expanded clones than CD4+.

TCRdb keeps only in-frame clones here, not all; method: immunoSEQ multiplex PCR. Of about 62,000 clones in the sample, roughly 90% were seen once. This CDR3 is built from 14 residues. Trimming took 2 bases from V and 6 from J, leaving 10 bases between them. Germline CDR1 and CDR2: SNHLY and FYNNEI. As to this clone: Antigen specificity is unknown.

The sequence derives from an adult with an advanced solid tumor such as melanoma, head and neck, liver or kidney cancer. The specimen comprised CD4+ or CD8+ T cells sorted from blood, sampled in a trial of the OX40 agonist ivuxolimab. This chain connects TRBV2 to TRBJ2-2; no definite D call. CDR3 in amino acids: CASSERIPSGELFF. The CDR3 region has the DNA TGTGCCAGCAGTGAACGGATTCCCTCCGGGGAGCTGTTTTTT.